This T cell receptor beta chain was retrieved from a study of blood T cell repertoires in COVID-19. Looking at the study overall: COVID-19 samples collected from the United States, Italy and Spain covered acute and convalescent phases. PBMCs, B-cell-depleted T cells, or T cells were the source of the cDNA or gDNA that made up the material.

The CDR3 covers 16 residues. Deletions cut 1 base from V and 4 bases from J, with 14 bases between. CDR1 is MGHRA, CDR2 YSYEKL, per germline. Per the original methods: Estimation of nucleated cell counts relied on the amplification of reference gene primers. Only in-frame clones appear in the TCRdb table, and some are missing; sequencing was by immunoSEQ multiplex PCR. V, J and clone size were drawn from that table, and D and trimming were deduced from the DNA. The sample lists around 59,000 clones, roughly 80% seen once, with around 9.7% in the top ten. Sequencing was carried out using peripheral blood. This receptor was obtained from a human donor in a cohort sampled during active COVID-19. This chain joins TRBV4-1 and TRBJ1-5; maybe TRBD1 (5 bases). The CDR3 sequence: CASSQVLQGGNQPQHF. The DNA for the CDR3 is TGCGCCAGCAGCCAAGTTCTCCAGGGTGGAAATCAGCCCCAGCATTTT.